This T cell receptor beta chain was identified during a study of follicular helper T cells after annual influenza vaccination. The germline V gene has CDR1 SGDLS and CDR2 YYNGEE. The CDR3 contains 15 residues. V lost 3 bases, J lost 7 bases, and 3 bases stayed unmatched. Clones were read by immunoSEQ multiplex PCR, and TCRdb kept only the in-frame ones, dropping some. The sample lists around 10,000 clones, approximately 78% occurring once. Details on this clone: Its target is not known.

Notes on the study in general: Just roughly 9-22% of cells analyzed had recovered productive TCRB sequences.

The time point here: 2014-2015 season, 7 days after vaccination. Community-dwelling subjects without influenza vaccination in the prior 6 months were enrolled. Per time point, roughly 40-100 mL of blood was sampled. The genes are TRBV9 and TRBJ2-1; 14 bases are shared with TRBD2. The clonotype originates from an adult who received the influenza vaccine. The sample here was CXCR5+ CD38- circulating T follicular helper cells from blood, taken 7 days after influenza vaccination. Subset noted: circulating Tfh, non-naive CD4+CXCR5+PD-1+ (ICOS+CD38+ or ICOS-CD38-). CDR3 protein: CASSGRTSGGNEQFF. For the CDR3, the DNA is TGTGCCAGCAGCGGACGGACTAGCGGGGGGAATGAGCAGTTCTTC. The whole variable domain, remainder taken from reference TRBV9 and TRBJ2-1, is DSGVTQTPKHLITATGQRVTLRCSPRSGDLSVYWYQQSLDQGLQFLIQYYNGEERAKGNILERFSAQQFPDLHSELNLSSLELGDSALYFCASSGRTSGGNEQFFGPGTRLTVL.